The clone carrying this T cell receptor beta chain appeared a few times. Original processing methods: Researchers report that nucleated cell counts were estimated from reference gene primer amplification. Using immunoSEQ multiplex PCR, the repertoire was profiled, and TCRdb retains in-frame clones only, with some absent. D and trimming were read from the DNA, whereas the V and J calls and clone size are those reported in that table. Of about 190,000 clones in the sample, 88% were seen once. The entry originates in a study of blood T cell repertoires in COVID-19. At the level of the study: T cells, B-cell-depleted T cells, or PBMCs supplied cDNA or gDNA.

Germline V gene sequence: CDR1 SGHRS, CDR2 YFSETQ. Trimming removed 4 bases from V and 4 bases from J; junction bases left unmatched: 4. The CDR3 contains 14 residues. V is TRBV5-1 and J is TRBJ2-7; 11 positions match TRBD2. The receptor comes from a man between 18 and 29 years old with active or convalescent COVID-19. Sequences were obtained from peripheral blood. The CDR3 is CASSAGTSGYEQYF. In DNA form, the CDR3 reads TGCGCCAGCAGCGCCGGGACTAGCGGATACGAGCAGTACTTC.